The T cell receptor (beta chain) described here comes from a study of cytomegalovirus exposure and HLA in healthy donors. Notes on the study in general: According to reports, the classifier identified cytomegalovirus status with high specificity and sensitivity.

The CDR3 contains 15 residues. V gave up 6 bases and J gave up 7 bases; unmatched junction bases: 9. Per germline, CDR1 LNHDA and CDR2 SQIVND (reference sequence). Sequencing was performed with immunoSEQ multiplex PCR; in TCRdb, only in-frame clones are kept and a portion is missing. The sample records 200,000 or so clones, approximately 80% being singletons. A word on this clone: Its antigen is not identified.

The chain carries TRBV19 and TRBJ1-4; 9 nucleotides agree with TRBD1. The clonotype was recovered from a woman younger than 45 in good health and CMV-seropositive. The sample was PBMCs. This chain's CDR3 is CASRDTGGAGEKLFF. CDR3 nucleotide sequence: TGTGCCAGTAGGGATACAGGGGGCGCAGGTGAAAAACTGTTTTTT.